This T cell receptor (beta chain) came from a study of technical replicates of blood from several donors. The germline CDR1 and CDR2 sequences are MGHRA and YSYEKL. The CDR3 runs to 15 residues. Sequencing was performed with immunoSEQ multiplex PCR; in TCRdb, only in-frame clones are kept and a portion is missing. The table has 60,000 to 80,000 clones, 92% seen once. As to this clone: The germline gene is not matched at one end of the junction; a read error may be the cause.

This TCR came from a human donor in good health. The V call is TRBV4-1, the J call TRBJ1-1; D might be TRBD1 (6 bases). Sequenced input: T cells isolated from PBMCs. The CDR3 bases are TGCGCCAGCAGCCGGAGCCTAACAGGGAACGCTGAAGCTTTCTTT. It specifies CASSRSLTGNAEAFF.